The 3 T cell receptor beta chains given below trace back to one sample, sequenced in a study of blood T cell repertoires in COVID-19. Profiled with immunoSEQ multiplex PCR; TCRdb holds only in-frame clones, not every one. This table has 150,000 to 200,000 clones, around 83% appearing once. The sequenced sample was peripheral blood. All receptors derive from a man between 18 and 35 years old with acute or convalescent COVID-19.

This clone was picked up one time. V and J are TRBV18 and TRBJ2-7; D remains unclear. The CDR3 covers 12 residues. V lost 6 bases and J lost 2, with 8 bases in between. The germline CDR1 and CDR2 sequences are KGHSH and LQKENI. CDR3 residues: CASSFSPYEQYV. The DNA for the CDR3 is TGTGCCAGCTCCTTTAGCCCCTACGAGCAGTACGTC.

The chain uses TRBV6-6 and TRBJ2-7; no clear D gene. Germline CDR1 MNHNY, CDR2 SVGAGI (reference sequence). The CDR3 runs 12 residues. V was cut by 4 bases and J by 5 bases, with 9 bases left in between. This CDR3 is CASSSLLDEQYF. CDR3 DNA: TGTGCCAGCAGTTCCCTGTTAGACGAGCAGTACTTC.

This chain connects TRBV7-9 to TRBJ1-2, with D tentatively TRBD1 (6 bases). In germline, CDR1 is SEHNR, CDR2 FQNEAQ (reference sequence). The CDR3 runs to 15 residues. Trimming left V 0 bases short and J 8 bases short, with 16 bases between. The CDR3 sequence: CASSLAGARDWGYTF. CDR3 sequence (DNA): TGTGCCAGCAGCTTAGCGGGGGCCCGAGATTGGGGCTACACCTTC.